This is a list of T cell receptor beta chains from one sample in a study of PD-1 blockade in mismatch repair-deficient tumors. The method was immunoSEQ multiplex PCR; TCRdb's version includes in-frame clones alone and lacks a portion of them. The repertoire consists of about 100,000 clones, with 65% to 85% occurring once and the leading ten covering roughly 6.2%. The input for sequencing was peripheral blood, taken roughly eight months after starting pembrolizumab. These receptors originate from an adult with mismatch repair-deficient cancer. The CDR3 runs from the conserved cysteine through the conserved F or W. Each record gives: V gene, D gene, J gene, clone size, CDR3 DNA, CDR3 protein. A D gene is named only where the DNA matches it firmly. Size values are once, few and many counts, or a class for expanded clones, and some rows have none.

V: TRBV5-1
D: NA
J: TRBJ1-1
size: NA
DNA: TGCGCCAGCAGCCGGGGCCAGGGTGAGAACTCTGAAGCTTTCTTT
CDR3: CASSRGQGENSEAFF

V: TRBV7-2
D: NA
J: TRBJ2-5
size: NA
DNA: TGTGCCAGCAGCTTAGAAGGAGGGGACGGACAAGAGACCCAGTACTTC
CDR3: CASSLEGGDGQETQYF

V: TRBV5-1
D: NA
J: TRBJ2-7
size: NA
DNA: TGCGCCAGCAGCTCGGGCTGGACCAACGCTGACGAGCAGTACTTC
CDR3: CASSSGWTNADEQYF

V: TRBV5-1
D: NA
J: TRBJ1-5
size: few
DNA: TGCGCCAGCAGCTTGGACCAGTATCAGCCCCAGCATTTT
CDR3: CASSLDQYQPQHF

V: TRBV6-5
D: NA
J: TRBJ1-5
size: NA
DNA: TGTGCCAGCAGTCAGTCGTGGGGGCCTGGTCAGCCCCAGCATTTT
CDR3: CASSQSWGPGQPQHF

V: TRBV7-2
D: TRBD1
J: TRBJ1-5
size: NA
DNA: TGTGCCAGCAGCCCACAAGGGACAGGGGGAGGCCAGCCCCAGCATTTT
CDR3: CASSPQGTGGGQPQHF

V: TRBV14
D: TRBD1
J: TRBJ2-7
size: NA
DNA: TGTGCCAGCAGCCAAGTCGGGACAGGGGACCTCGAGCAGTACTTC
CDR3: CASSQVGTGDLEQYF

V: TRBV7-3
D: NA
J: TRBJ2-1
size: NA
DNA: TGTGCCAGCAGCTTAACCTCGGCGCTTTCGAATGAGCAGTTCTTC
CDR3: CASSLTSALSNEQFF

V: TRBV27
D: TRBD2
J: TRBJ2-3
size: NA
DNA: TGTGCCAGCCCTCTAGCGGGAGAGGTTGCAGATACGCAGTATTTT
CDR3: CASPLAGEVADTQYF

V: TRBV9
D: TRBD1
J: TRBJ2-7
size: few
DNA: TGTGCCAGCAGCGTGGGACAGGGAGAGCAGTACTTC
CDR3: CASSVGQGEQYF

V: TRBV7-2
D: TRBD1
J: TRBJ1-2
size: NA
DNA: TGTGCCAGCAGCTTAGCGGGACAGGGCCCTCTCTATGGCTACACCTTC
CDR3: CASSLAGQGPLYGYTF

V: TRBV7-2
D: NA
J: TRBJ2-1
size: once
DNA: TGTGCCAGCAGCTCCTTACTCAAGCCCCAGCAGTTCTTC
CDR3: CASSSLLKPQQFF

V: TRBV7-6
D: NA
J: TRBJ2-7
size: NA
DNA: TGTGCCAGCAGCCCGGGACGTGGGCCCTACGAGCAGTACTTC
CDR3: CASSPGRGPYEQYF

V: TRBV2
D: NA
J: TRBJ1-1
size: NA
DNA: TGTGCCAGCAGTCCCCAGCGGGGAAACACTGAAGCTTTCTTT
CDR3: CASSPQRGNTEAFF

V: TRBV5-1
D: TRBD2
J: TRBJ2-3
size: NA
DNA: TGCGCCAGCAGCTACTTGGGACTATCCTACACAGATACGCAGTATTTT
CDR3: CASSYLGLSYTDTQYF

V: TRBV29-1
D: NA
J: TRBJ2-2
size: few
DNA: TGCAGCGTACGCCTGGAGGGGATTGTCGGGGAGCTGTTTTTT
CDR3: CSVRLEGIVGELFF

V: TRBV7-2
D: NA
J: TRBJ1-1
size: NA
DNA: TGTGCCAGCAGCTTAAATTCGGTGACTGAAGCTTTCTTT
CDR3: CASSLNSVTEAFF

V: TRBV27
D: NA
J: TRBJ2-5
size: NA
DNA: TGTGCCAGCAGTTTATCGGGGGACCAAGAGACCCAGTACTTC
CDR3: CASSLSGDQETQYF

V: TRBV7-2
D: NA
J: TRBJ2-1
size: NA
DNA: TGTGCCAGCAGCTCCCCCCAGGACGTTCGCAATGAGCAGTTCTTC
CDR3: CASSSPQDVRNEQFF

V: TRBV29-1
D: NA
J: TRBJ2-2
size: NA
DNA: TGCAGCGTTGTCACAGGGTGGGGGGAGCTGTTTTTT
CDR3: CSVVTGWGELFF

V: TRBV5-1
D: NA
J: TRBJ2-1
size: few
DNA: TGCGCCAGCAGCTTGGATGGGACGGAATACAATGAGCAGTTCTTC
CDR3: CASSLDGTEYNEQFF

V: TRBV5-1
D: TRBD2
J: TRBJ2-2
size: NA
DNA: TGCGCCAGCAGCCCACGGGAGGCGAACACCGGGGAGCTGTTTTTT
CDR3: CASSPREANTGELFF

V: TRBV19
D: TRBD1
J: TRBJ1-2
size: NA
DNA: TGTGCCAGTAGTATACAGGCACGGGACAGAATTGGCTACACCTTC
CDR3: CASSIQARDRIGYTF

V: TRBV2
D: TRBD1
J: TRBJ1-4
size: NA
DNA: TGTGCCAGCAGTAGGAGGACAGGGGATGAAAAACTGTTTTTT
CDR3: CASSRRTGDEKLFF

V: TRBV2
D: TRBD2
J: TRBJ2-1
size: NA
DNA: TGTGCCAGCCTGACCGCGGGACTAGCGGGAGGCGGTGAGCAGTTCTTC
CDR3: CASLTAGLAGGGEQFF

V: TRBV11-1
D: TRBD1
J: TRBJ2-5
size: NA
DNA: TGTGCCAGCAGCTTAATGGGGACAGGGCAAGAGACCCAGTACTTC
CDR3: CASSLMGTGQETQYF

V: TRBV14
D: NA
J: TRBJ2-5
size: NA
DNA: TGTGCCAGCAGCCAAGGTGGCTTTCTGGAGACCCAGTACTTC
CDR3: CASSQGGFLETQYF

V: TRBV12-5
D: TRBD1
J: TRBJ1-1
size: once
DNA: TGTGCTAGTGGCCTGACAGGGTCGAACACTGAAGCTTTCTTT
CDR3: CASGLTGSNTEAFF

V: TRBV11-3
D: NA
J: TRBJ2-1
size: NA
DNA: TGTGCCAGCAGCTTCCGCCAGGAGGATGAGCAGTTCTTC
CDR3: CASSFRQEDEQFF

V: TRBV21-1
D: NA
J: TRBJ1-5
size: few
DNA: TGTGCCAGCAGACAGCCCCAGCATTTT
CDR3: CASRQPQHF

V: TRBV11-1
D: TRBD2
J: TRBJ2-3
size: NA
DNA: TGTGCCAGCAGCCTAGGCCCTAGCGGCCTTTATAAGGATACGCAGTATTTT
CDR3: CASSLGPSGLYKDTQYF

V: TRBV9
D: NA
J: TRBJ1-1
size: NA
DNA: TGTGCCAGCAGCGTCGCCAGGGGCACTGAAGCTTTCTTT
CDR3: CASSVARGTEAFF

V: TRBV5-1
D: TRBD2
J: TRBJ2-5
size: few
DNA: TGCGCCAGCAGGACTAGCGGGATGAAAGAGACCCAGTACTTC
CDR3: CASRTSGMKETQYF

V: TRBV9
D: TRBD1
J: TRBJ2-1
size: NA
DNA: TGTGCCAGCAGCTCACAGGGGACAACCTACAATGAGCAGTTCTTC
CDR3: CASSSQGTTYNEQFF

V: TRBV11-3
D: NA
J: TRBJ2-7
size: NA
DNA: TGTGCCAGCAGCCCCCAGGGTCGGCCCTACGAGCAGTACTTC
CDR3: CASSPQGRPYEQYF

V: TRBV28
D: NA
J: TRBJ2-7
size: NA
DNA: TGTGCCAGCAGTTGGACCGGGACCTCCTACGAGCAGTACTTC
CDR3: CASSWTGTSYEQYF